This entry describes one TCR beta chain. The CDR3 loop spans 13 amino acids. After removal of 0 bases from V and 8 bases from J, the junction contained 0 bases not matched to a gene. Germline V gives CDR1 SNHLY, CDR2 FYNNEI. The sample comes from a study of control samples from healthy donors and cancer patients. The repertoire was sequenced with immunoSEQ multiplex PCR; TCRdb's copy has only in-frame clones and lacks some. The sample contains under 200,000 clones, roughly 91% of which appear only once. This receptor was obtained from a woman aged 25-40 years in good health. V usage is TRBV2 and J usage is TRBJ2-3, with 9 nucleotides matching TRBD1. Sequenced material: blood. CDR3 protein: CASSEATGGTQYF. CDR3 in DNA: TGTGCCAGCAGTGAAGCGACAGGGGGTACGCAGTATTTT.